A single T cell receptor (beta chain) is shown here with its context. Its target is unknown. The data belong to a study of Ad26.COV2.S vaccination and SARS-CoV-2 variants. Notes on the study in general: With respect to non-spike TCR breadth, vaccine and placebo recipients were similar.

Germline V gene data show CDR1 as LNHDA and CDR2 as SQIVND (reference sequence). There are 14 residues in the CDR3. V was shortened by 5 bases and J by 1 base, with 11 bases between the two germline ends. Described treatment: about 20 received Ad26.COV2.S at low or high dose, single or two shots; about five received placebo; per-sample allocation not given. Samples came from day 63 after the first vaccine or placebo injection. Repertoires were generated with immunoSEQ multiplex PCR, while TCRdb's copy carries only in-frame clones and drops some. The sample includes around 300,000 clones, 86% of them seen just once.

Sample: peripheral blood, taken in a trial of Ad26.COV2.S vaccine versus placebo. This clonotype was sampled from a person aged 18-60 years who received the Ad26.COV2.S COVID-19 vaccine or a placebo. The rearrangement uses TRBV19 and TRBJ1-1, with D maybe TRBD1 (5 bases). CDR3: CASSLGLTNTEAFF. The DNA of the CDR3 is TGTGCCAGTAGTCTGGGACTTACGAACACTGAAGCTTTCTTT. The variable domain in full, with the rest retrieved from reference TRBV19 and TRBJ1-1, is DGGITQSPKYLFRKEGQNVTLSCEQNLNHDAMYWYRQDPGQGLRLIYYSQIVNDFQKGDIAEGYSVSREKKESFPLTVTSAQKNPTAFYLCASSLGLTNTEAFFGQGTRLTVV.